This T cell receptor beta chain is drawn from a study of blood T cells in healthy people across ages. Study-wide results and caveats: Per million T cells, the diversity of TCR beta decreased roughly linearly as age advanced.

Sample-barcoded 5' priming and a J-beta primer mix drove a second PCR of about 7 to 12 cycles. A tag from a template-switch adaptor with 12 random nucleotides marked each cDNA molecule. One entry per CDR3 protein results from TCRdb running MiXCR on the 5' RACE reads. The sample has hundreds of thousands of distinct CDR3 sequences; around 21% are singletons. There are 14 residues in the CDR3. The V gene end was trimmed by 1 base and the J gene end by 7 bases; junction bases not matched to a gene: 5. This clonotype was recorded a few times. Its target is unknown. This rearrangement joins TRBV12-3 or TRBV12-4 to TRBJ1-2; 8 bases agree with TRBD1. The sample taken for sequencing was blood. The clonotype was recovered from a man between 65 and 85 years old in good health. CDR3: CASSLGTGLAGYTF. The CDR3 DNA reads TGTGCCAGCAGTTTAGGGACAGGGTTGGCTGGCTACACCTTC.